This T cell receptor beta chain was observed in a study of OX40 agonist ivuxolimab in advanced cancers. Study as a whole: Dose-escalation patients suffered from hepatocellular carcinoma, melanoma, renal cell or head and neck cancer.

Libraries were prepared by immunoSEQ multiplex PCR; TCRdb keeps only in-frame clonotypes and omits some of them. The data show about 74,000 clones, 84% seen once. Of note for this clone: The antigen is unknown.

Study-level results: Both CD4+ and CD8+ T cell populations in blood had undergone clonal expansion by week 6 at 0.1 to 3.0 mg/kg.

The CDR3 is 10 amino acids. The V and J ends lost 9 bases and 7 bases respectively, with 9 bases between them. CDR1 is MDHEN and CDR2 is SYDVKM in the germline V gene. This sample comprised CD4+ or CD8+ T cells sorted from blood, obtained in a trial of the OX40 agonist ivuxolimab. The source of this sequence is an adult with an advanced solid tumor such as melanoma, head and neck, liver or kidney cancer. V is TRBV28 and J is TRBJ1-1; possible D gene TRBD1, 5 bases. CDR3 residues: CAREGYEAFF. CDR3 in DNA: TGTGCCAGGGAGGGGTATGAAGCTTTCTTT.